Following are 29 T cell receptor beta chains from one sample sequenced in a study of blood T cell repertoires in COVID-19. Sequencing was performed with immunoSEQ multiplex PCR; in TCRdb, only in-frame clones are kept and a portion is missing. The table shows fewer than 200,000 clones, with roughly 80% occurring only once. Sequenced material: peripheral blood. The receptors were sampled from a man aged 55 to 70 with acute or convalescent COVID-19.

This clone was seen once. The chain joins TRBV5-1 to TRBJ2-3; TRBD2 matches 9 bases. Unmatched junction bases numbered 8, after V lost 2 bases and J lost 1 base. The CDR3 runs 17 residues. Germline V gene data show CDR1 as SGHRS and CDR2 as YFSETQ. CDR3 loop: CASSLFSGSGRTDTQYF. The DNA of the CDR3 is TGCGCCAGCAGCTTATTTAGCGGGAGCGGGCGCACAGATACGCAGTATTTT.

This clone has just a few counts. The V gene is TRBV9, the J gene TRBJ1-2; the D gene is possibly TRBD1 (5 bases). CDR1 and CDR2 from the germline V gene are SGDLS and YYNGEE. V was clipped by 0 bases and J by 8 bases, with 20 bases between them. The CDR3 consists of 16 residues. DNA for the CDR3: TGTGCCAGCAGCGTAGAGTCTCGTACGGGGGGTGGCGGCTACACCTTC. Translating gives CASSVESRTGGGGYTF.

The CDR3 coding sequence is TGTGCCAGCAGTGAAACGAAGGGGTCTGGAAACACCATATATTTT. It specifies CASSETKGSGNTIYF. The gene calls are TRBV6-1 and TRBJ1-3, with TRBD1 as a possible D gene (5 bases). Germline CDR1 is MNHNS and CDR2 is SASEGT. V shed 2 bases and J shed 1 base, with 9 bases lying between them. The CDR3 consists of 15 residues.

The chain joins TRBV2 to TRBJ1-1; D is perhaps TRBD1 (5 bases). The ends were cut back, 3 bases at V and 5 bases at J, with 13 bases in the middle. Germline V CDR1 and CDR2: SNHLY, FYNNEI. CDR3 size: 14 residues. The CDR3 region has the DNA TGTGCCAGCAGTGAGGCAGGGAGGGTGACTGAAGCTTTCTTT. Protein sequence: CASSEAGRVTEAFF.

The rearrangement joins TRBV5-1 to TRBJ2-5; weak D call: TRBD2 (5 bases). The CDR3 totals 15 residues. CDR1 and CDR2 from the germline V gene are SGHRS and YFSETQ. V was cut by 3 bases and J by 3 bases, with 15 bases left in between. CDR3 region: CASSWVARKEETQYF. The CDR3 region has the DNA TGCGCCAGCAGCTGGGTAGCGCGGAAAGAAGAGACCCAGTACTTC.

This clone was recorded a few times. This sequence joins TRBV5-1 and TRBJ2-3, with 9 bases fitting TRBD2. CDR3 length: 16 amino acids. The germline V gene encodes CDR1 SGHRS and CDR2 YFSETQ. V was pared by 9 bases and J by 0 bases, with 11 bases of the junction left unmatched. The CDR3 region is CATRPGAGGSTDTQYF. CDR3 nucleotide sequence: TGCGCCACCCGACCCGGAGCGGGGGGAAGCACAGATACGCAGTATTTT.

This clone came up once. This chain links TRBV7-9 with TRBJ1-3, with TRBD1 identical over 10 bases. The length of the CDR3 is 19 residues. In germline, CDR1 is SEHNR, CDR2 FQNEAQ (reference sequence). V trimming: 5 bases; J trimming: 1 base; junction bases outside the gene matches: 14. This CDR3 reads CASSRNQIRDRGSGNTIYF. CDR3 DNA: TGTGCCAGCAGCCGAAACCAAATCCGGGACAGGGGTTCTGGAAACACCATATATTTT. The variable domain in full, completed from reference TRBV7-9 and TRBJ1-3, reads DTGVSQNPRHKITKRGQNVTFRCDPISEHNRLYWYRQTLGQGPEFLTYFQNEAQLEKSRLLSDRFSAERPKGSFSTLEIQRTEQGDSAMYLCASSRNQIRDRGSGNTIYFGEGSWLTVV.

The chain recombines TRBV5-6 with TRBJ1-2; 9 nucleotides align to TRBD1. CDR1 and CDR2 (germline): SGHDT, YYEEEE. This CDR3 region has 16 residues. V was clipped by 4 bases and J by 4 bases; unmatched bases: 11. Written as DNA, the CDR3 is TGTGCCAGCAGCCCTTCTCCGGGACAGGGATTCTATGGCTACACCTTC. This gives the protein CASSPSPGQGFYGYTF.

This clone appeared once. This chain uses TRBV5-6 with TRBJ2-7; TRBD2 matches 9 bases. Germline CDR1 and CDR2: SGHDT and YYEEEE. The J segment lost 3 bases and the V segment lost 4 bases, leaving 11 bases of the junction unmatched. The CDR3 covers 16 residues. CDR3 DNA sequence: TGTGCCAGCAGCCGTAGGCCTAGCGGGATAGTCTACGAGCAGTACTTC. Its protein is CASSRRPSGIVYEQYF.

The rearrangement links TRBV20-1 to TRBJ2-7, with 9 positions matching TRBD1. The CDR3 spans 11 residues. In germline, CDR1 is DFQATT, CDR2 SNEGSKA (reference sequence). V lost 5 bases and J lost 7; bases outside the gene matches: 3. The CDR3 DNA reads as TGCAGTGCTCGGACAGGGGATGAGCAGTACTTC. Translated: CSARTGDEQYF.

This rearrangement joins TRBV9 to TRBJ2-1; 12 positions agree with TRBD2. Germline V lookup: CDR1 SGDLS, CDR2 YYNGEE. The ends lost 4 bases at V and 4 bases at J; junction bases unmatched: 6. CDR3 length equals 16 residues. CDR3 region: CASSPSGLAGYNEQFF. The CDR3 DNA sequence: TGTGCCAGCAGCCCCTCAGGACTAGCGGGGTACAATGAGCAGTTCTTC.

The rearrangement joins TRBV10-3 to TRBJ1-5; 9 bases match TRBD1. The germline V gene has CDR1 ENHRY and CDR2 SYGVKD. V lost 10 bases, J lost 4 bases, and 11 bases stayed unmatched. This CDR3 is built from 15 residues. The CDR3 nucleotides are TGTGCCACCTGGGAAATTGACAGGGGGAATCAGCCCCAGCATTTT. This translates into CATWEIDRGNQPQHF.

CDR3 in amino acids: CASSFGGYEQYF. The CDR3 coding sequence is TGTGCCAGCAGCTTTGGAGGATACGAGCAGTACTTC. The chain links TRBV11-2 to TRBJ2-7; maybe TRBD2 (5 bases). This CDR3 has 12 amino acids. V shed 3 bases and J shed 4 bases, with 7 bases lying between them. The V gene's germline CDR1 is SGHAT and CDR2 FQNNGV.

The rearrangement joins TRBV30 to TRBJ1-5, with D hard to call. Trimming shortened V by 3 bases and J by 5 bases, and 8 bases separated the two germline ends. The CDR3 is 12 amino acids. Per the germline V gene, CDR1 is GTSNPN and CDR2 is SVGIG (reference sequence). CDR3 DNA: TGTGCCTGGAGGTTCAGCGATCAGCCCCAGCATTTT. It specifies CAWRFSDQPQHF. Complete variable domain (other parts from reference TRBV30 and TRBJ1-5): SQTIHQWPATLVQPVGSPLSLECTVEGTSNPNLYWYRQAAGRGLQLLFYSVGIGQISSEVPQNLSASRPQDRQFILSSKKLLLSDSGFYLCAWRFSDQPQHFGDGTRLSIL.

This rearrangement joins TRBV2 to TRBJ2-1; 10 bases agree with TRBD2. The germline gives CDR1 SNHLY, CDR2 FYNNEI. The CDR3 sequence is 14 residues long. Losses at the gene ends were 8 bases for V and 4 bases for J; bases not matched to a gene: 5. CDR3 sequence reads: CASFPLAGYNEQFF. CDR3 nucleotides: TGTGCCAGCTTCCCACTAGCGGGATACAATGAGCAGTTCTTC.

The CDR3 region is CASGGTVNTEAFF. In DNA form, the CDR3 reads TGTGCCAGCGGCGGGACAGTGAACACTGAAGCTTTCTTT. This sequence joins TRBV6-5 and TRBJ1-1; 7 nucleotides match TRBD1. The germline CDR1 and CDR2 sequences are MNHEY and SVGAGI. With 8 bases clipped from V and 0 bases from J, the junction kept 3 bases outside the gene matches. CDR3 size: 13 residues.

CDR3 sequence (DNA): TGTGCCAGCAGCGGCGGGCCCTTCGGGACTAGCGGGATTTACAATGAGCAGTTCTTC. It is translated as CASSGGPFGTSGIYNEQFF. The rearrangement uses TRBV5-4 and TRBJ2-1, with 13 positions matching TRBD2. The CDR3 has 19 amino acids. Germline-derived CDR1 and CDR2 are SGHNT and YYREEE (reference sequence). J lost 4 bases, V lost 4 bases, and 14 bases had no gene match.

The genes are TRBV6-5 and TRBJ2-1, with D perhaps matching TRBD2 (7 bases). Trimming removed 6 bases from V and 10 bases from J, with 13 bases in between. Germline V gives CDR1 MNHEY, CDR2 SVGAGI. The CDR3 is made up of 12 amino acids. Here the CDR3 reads CASRRGRGEQFF. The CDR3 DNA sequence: TGTGCCAGCAGGCGTGGGAGGGGGGAGCAGTTCTTC.

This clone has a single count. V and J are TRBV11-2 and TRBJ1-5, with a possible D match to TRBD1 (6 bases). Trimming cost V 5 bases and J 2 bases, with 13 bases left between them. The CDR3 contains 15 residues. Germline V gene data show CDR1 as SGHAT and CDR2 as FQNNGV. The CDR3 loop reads CASSASYRGNQPQHF. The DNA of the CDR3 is TGTGCCAGCAGCGCCTCCTACAGGGGCAATCAGCCCCAGCATTTT.

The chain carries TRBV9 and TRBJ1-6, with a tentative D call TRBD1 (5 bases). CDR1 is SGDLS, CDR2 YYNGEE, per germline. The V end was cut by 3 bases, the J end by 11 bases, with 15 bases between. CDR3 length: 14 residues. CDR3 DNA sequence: TGTGCCAGCAGCGAGGGGACCGGCGGGGCACCCCTCCACTTT. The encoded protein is CASSEGTGGAPLHF.

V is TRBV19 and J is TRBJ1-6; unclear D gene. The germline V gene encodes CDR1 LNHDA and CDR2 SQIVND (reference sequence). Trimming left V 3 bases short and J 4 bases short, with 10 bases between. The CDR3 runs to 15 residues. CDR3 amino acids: CASSIRDSYNSPLHF. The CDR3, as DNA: TGTGCCAGTAGTATCCGGGATTCTTATAATTCACCCCTCCACTTT.

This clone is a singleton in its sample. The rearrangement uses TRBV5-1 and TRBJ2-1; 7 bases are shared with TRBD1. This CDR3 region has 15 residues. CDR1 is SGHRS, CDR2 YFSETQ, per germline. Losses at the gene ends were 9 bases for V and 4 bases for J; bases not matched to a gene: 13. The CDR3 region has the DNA TGCGCCACCATCCCCTACCCAGGGGGATACAATGAGCAGTTCTTC. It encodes CATIPYPGGYNEQFF.

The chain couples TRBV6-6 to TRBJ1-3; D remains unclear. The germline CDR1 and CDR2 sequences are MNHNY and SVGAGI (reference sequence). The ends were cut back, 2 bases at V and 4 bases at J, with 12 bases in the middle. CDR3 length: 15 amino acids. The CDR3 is CASSYPRGKGNTIYF. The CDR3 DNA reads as TGTGCCAGCAGTTACCCCCGGGGAAAGGGAAACACCATATATTTT.

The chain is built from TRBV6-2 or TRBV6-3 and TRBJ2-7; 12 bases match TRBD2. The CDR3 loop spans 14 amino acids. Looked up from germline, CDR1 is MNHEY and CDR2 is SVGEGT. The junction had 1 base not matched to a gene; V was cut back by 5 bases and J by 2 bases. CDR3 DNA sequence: TGTGCCAGCAGTAGACTAGCGGGAGCCTACGAGCAGTACTTC. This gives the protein CASSRLAGAYEQYF.

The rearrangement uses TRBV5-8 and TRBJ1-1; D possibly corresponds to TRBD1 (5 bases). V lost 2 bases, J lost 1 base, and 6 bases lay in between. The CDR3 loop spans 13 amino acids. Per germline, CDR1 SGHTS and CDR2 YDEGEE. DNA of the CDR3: TGTGCCAGCAGCTTAACAGGGAACACTGAAGCTTTCTTT. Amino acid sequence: CASSLTGNTEAFF.

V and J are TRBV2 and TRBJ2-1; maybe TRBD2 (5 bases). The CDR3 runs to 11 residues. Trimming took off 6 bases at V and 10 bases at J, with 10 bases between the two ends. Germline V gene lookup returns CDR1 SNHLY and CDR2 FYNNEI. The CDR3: CASRLALEQFF. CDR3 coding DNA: TGTGCCAGCAGGTTAGCGTTGGAGCAGTTCTTC.

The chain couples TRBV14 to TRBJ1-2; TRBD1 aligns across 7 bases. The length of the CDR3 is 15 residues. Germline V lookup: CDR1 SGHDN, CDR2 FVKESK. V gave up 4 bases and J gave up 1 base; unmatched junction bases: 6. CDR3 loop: CASSPTGVFNYGYTF. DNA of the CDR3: TGTGCCAGCAGCCCTACAGGGGTCTTTAACTATGGCTACACCTTC. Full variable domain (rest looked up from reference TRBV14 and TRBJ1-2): EAGVTQFPSHSVIEKGQTVTLRCDPISGHDNLYWYRRVMGKEIKFLLHFVKESKQDESGMPNNRFLAERTGGTYSTLKVQPAELEDSGVYFCASSPTGVFNYGYTFGSGTRLTVV.

In DNA form, the CDR3 reads TGTGCCAGCAGTTACTCGGGGCAGGGTGACCCCAATGAGCAGTTCTTC. Residues: CASSYSGQGDPNEQFF. This chain connects TRBV6-5 to TRBJ2-1; weak D call: TRBD1 (5 bases). The germline gives CDR1 MNHEY, CDR2 SVGAGI. The CDR3 contains 16 residues. V was shortened by 0 bases and J by 6 bases, with 15 bases between the two germline ends.

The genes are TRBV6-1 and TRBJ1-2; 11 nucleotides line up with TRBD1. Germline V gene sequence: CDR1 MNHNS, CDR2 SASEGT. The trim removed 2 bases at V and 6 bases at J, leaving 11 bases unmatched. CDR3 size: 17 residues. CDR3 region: CASSEYETGTGGNGYTF. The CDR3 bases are TGTGCCAGCAGTGAATACGAAACCGGGACAGGGGGAAATGGCTACACCTTC.